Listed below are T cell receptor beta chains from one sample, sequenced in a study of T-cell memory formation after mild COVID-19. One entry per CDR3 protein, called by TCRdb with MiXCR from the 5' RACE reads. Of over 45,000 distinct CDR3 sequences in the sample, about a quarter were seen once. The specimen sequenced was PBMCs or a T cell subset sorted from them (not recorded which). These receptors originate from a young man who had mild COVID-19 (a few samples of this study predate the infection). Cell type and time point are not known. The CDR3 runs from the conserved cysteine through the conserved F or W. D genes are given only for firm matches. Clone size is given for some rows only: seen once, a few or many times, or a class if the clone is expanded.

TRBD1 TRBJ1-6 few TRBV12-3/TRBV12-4 CASCPPGQGWNSPLHF TGTGCCAGCTGTCCTCCGGGACAGGGATGGAATTCACCCCTCCACTTT
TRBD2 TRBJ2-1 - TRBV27 CASSPTSGGIEQFF TGTGCCAGCAGTCCGACTAGCGGGGGGATTGAGCAGTTCTTC
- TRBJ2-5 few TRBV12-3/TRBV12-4 CASSWDLGETQYF TGTGCCAGCAGCTGGGATCTCGGGGAGACCCAGTACTTC
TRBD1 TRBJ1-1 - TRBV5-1 CASGTGEDTEAFF TGCGCCAGTGGGACAGGGGAGGATACTGAAGCTTTCTTT
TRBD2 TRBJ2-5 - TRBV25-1 CASSLSVSGAQETQYF TGTGCCAGCTCTCTGAGCGTTAGCGGGGCGCAAGAGACCCAGTACTTC
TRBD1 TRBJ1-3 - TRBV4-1 CASSRSGTGGDGGNTIYF TGCGCCAGCAGCCGATCCGGGACAGGGGGCGATGGCGGAAACACCATATATTTT
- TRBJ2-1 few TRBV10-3 CAISLGIADEQFF TGTGCCATCAGTTTGGGAATTGCTGATGAGCAGTTCTTC
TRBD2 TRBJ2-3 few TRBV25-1 CASSEYQRGGTDTQYF TGTGCCAGCAGTGAATACCAGCGGGGGGGCACAGATACGCAGTATTTT
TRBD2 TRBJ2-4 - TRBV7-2 CASSYGLAGVKNIQYF TGTGCCAGCAGCTATGGACTAGCGGGGGTAAAAAACATTCAGTACTTC
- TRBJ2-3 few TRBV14 CASSQASQQGEGTDTQYF TGTGCCAGCAGCCAAGCAAGCCAACAGGGTGAGGGTACAGATACGCAGTATTTT
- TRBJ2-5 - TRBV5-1 CASSLGGGDRETQYF TGCGCCAGCAGCTTGGGAGGGGGGGACAGAGAGACCCAGTACTTC
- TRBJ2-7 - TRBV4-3 CASSQVADSYEQYF TGCGCCAGCAGCCAAGTAGCAGACTCCTACGAGCAGTACTTC
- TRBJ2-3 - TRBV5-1 CASSPQVDTQYF TGCGCCAGCAGCCCTCAGGTAGATACGCAGTATTTT
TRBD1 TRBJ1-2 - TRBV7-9 CASSSGQNYGYTF TGTGCCAGCAGTTCGGGACAGAACTATGGCTACACCTTC
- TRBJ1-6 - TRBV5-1 CASRNAAVGRENSPLHF TGCGCCAGCAGAAACGCGGCTGTGGGGCGAGAGAATTCACCCCTCCACTTT